Listed below are T cell receptor beta chains from one sample, sequenced in a study of T cells in Graves' hyperthyroidism and ophthalmopathy. TCRdb independently ran MiXCR on the multiplex PCR reads; one entry per CDR3 protein. The repertoire holds some 350,000 distinct CDR3 sequences, with 20% to 25% as singletons. Specimen: blood. These receptors were collected from a man between 45 and 60 years old with Graves' hyperthyroidism. CDR3s include the opening cysteine and the closing phenylalanine or tryptophan. The size field is filled for only some rows; it gives once, few, many or a size class.

j_call clone_size v_call cdr3_aa
TRBJ2-7 many TRBV11-2 CASSLDLGNYEQYF
TRBJ2-1 - TRBV11-2 CASRNSGRAFYEQFF
TRBJ1-5 few TRBV4-1 CASSQVTGGNQPQHF
TRBJ1-4 few TRBV6-1 CASTLPDRDGEKLFF
TRBJ2-1 few TRBV18 CASSPGRMTYNEQFF
TRBJ2-7 few TRBV15 CATSRDRWASYEQYF
TRBJ2-3 few TRBV18 CASSPNFRAGNTDTQYF
TRBJ2-5 many TRBV5-1 CASSPDRFQETQYF
TRBJ2-7 - TRBV2 CASSGDGLYEQYF
TRBJ2-7 many TRBV3-1 CASSQFRGEQYF
TRBJ1-3 - TRBV7-2 CASTLQGIGNTIYF
TRBJ2-7 - TRBV10-2 CASSPERDPSYEQYF
TRBJ1-2 - TRBV6-5 CASSYDGHYGYTF
TRBJ2-5 - TRBV20-1 CSGEAGGQETQYF
TRBJ2-1 - TRBV20-1 CSAITSGRAHNVEQFF
TRBJ2-7 many TRBV7-2 CASRGAWGQGSYEQYF
TRBJ2-3 many TRBV13 CASSSEKTQYF
TRBJ1-5 few TRBV3-1 CASSHGGGQPQHF
TRBJ2-1 - TRBV19 CASSLGLAGTNYNEQFF
TRBJ2-7 - TRBV6-1 CASSALAVGTATLPGLAGFYEQYF
TRBJ2-7 few TRBV27 CASRTLRDAYEQYF
TRBJ1-2 few TRBV20-1 CSAEKQGALYGYTF
TRBJ2-7 few TRBV20-1 CSATATGRYSYEQYF
TRBJ1-1 few TRBV5-8 CASSLVGKNTEAFF
TRBJ2-7 many TRBV11-2 CASSLGRQTYEQYF
TRBJ2-5 - TRBV5-1 CASSFWSSGVQETQYF
TRBJ2-7 once TRBV27 CASSSRLAGGKQYF
TRBJ2-1 many TRBV11-2 CASSFRQVPTNEQFF
TRBJ1-5 - TRBV12-3/TRBV12-4 CASSPVGTVQPQHF
TRBJ2-3 many TRBV7-9 CASVSLGGGLHTQYF
TRBJ2-5 many TRBV11-1 CASGREWRETQYF
TRBJ1-1 - TRBV6-5 CASSYSQGRTNTEAFF
TRBJ2-7 many TRBV11-3 CASSLVGGPPYF
TRBJ2-2 few TRBV5-1 CASSGGTANTGELFF
TRBJ2-2 - TRBV13 CASSLGPTTGELFF
TRBJ2-7 - TRBV19 CASRSDRTSYEQYF
TRBJ2-2 - TRBV27 CASSLSRAGGGTGELFF
TRBJ2-5 - TRBV6-1 CASTHRDYRGGETQYF
TRBJ1-1 many TRBV27 CASSLFPNTEAFF
TRBJ1-1 few TRBV20-1 CSASPGMNTEAFF
TRBJ1-4 few TRBV6-5 CASSYGGGTMEKLFF
TRBJ1-4 - TRBV25-1 CASSDYRGTVNEKLFF
TRBJ2-2 - TRBV5-4 CASSRGLAGVGTGELFF